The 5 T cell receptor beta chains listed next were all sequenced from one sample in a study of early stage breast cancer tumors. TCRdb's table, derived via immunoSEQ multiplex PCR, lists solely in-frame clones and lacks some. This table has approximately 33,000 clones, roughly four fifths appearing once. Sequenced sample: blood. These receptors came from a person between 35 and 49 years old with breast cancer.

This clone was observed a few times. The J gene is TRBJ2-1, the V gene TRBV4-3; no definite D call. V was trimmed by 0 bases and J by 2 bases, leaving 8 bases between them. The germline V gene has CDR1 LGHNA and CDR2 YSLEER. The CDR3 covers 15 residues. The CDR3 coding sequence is TGCGCCAGCAGCCAAGAGTCTACAGCCTACAATGAGCAGTTCTTC. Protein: CASSQESTAYNEQFF.

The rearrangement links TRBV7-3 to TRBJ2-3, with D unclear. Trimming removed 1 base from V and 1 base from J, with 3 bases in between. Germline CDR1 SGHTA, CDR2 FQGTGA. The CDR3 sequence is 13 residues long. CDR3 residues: CASSLIGTDTQYF. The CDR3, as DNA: TGTGCCAGCAGCTTAATTGGCACAGATACGCAGTATTTT.

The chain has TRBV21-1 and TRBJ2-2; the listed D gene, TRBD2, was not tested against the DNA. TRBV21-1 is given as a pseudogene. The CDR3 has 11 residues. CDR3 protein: CASRRAGELFF. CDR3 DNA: TGTGCCAGCAGGAGGGCCGGGGAGCTGTTTTTT.

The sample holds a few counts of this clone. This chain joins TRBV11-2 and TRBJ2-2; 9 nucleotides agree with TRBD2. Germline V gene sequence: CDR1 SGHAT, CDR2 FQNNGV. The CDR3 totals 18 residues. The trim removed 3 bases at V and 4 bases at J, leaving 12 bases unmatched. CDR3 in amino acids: CASSFVSGSRIGTGELFF. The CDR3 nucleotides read TGTGCCAGCAGCTTCGTTAGCGGGAGCAGAATAGGCACCGGGGAGCTGTTTTTT.

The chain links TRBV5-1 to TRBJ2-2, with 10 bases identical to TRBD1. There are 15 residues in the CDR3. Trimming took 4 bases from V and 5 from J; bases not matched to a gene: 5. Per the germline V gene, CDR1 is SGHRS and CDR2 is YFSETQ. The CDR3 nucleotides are TGCGCCAGCAGCGAGCCGGGACAGGGGACCGGGGAGCTGTTTTTT. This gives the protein CASSEPGQGTGELFF.